Included here is one T cell receptor beta chain sequence, with context. The data are from a study of blood T cell repertoires in COVID-19. This CDR3 region has 14 residues. Per germline, CDR1 SEHNR and CDR2 FQNEAQ (reference sequence). The trim removed 5 bases at V and 1 base at J, leaving 3 bases unmatched. Original analysis: Estimates of nucleated cell counts were drawn from the amplification of reference gene primers. Using immunoSEQ multiplex PCR, the repertoire was profiled, and TCRdb retains in-frame clones only, with some absent. V and J calls plus clone size are reproduced from that table; the DNA served to infer D and trimming. The table has over 200,000 clones, about nine tenths seen once.

The genes are TRBV7-9 and TRBJ1-2; 8 nucleotides match TRBD1. The sample consisted of peripheral blood. The sequence came from a woman aged 55-69 years with acute or convalescent COVID-19. CDR3 loop: CASSRGQGNYGYTF. CDR3 DNA: TGTGCCAGCAGCCGCGGACAGGGTAACTATGGCTACACCTTC. The whole variable domain, filled in from reference TRBV7-9 and TRBJ1-2, reads DTGVSQNPRHKITKRGQNVTFRCDPISEHNRLYWYRQTLGQGPEFLTYFQNEAQLEKSRLLSDRFSAERPKGSFSTLEIQRTEQGDSAMYLCASSRGQGNYGYTFGSGTRLTVV.